A selection of T cell receptor beta chains follows, all from one sample in a study of Ad26.COV2.S vaccination and SARS-CoV-2 variants. Sequencing used immunoSEQ multiplex PCR; TCRdb keeps in-frame clones, though not all of them. The sample carries hundreds of thousands of clones, about nine tenths recorded once. This specimen was peripheral blood, taken in a trial of Ad26.COV2.S vaccine versus placebo. These receptors came from a person aged 18 to 59 who received the Ad26.COV2.S COVID-19 vaccine or a placebo. Each CDR3 is given with its conserved first and last residue. Fields, in order: J gene, clone size, V gene, D gene, CDR3 protein, CDR3 DNA. D genes are given only for firm matches. Clone size appears in some rows only: once, few, many, or a class for an expanded clone.

J: TRBJ1-2
size: NA
V: TRBV12-5
D: NA
CDR3: CASGALSGPLYGYTF
DNA: TGTGCTAGTGGTGCCCTTTCAGGCCCACTCTATGGCTACACCTTC

J: TRBJ1-6
size: NA
V: TRBV30
D: NA
CDR3: CAWRILNSPLHF
DNA: TGTGCCTGGAGGATTCTTAATTCACCCCTCCACTTT

J: TRBJ1-2
size: NA
V: TRBV5-4
D: TRBD1
CDR3: CASSFVTGGRGYTF
DNA: TGTGCCAGCAGCTTTGTCACAGGGGGCAGGGGCTACACCTTC

J: TRBJ2-1
size: NA
V: TRBV5-1
D: TRBD2
CDR3: CASSLGLAGEFF
DNA: TGCGCCAGCAGCTTGGGACTAGCGGGGGAGTTCTTC

J: TRBJ1-2
size: NA
V: TRBV30
D: NA
CDR3: CAWSLTSPGKTF
DNA: TGTGCCTGGAGTTTAACGTCCCCAGGAAAAACCTTC

J: TRBJ1-2
size: NA
V: TRBV27
D: NA
CDR3: CASSLFPANYGYTF
DNA: TGTGCCAGCAGTTTATTTCCGGCTAACTATGGCTACACCTTC

J: TRBJ1-1
size: NA
V: TRBV20-1
D: NA
CDR3: CSARGNTEAFF
DNA: TGCAGTGCTCGTGGGAACACTGAAGCTTTCTTT

J: TRBJ1-4
size: NA
V: TRBV7-9
D: NA
CDR3: CASSPGQGISNEKLFF
DNA: TGTGCCAGCAGCCCTGGGCAGGGAATATCTAATGAAAAACTGTTTTTT

J: TRBJ2-5
size: NA
V: TRBV7-7
D: TRBD2
CDR3: CASSLVLAGRETQYF
DNA: TGTGCTAGCAGCTTAGTTCTAGCGGGGCGGGAGACCCAGTACTTC

J: TRBJ2-7
size: NA
V: TRBV2
D: NA
CDR3: CVSRGSGTSSYEQYF
DNA: TGTGTCAGCAGAGGATCGGGGACATCATCGTACGAGCAGTACTTC

J: TRBJ1-2
size: NA
V: TRBV7-2
D: TRBD1
CDR3: CASSLGGGSYGYTF
DNA: TGTGCCAGCAGCTTAGGAGGGGGCAGCTATGGCTACACCTTC

J: TRBJ2-7
size: NA
V: TRBV6-5
D: TRBD2
CDR3: CASSSKTSGPSYEQYF
DNA: TGTGCCAGCAGTTCTAAGACTAGCGGGCCTTCCTACGAGCAGTACTTC

J: TRBJ2-5
size: NA
V: TRBV2
D: NA
CDR3: CATPVTPAQVETQYF
DNA: TGTGCCACCCCAGTCACCCCCGCCCAGGTAGAGACCCAGTACTTC

J: TRBJ2-2
size: NA
V: TRBV14
D: NA
CDR3: CASSQITYGELFF
DNA: TGTGCCAGCAGCCAAATTACATACGGGGAGCTGTTTTTT

J: TRBJ2-3
size: NA
V: TRBV5-6
D: NA
CDR3: CASSWGRERDTQYF
DNA: TGTGCCAGCAGCTGGGGACGAGAAAGGGATACGCAGTATTTT

J: TRBJ1-4
size: many
V: TRBV19
D: TRBD1
CDR3: CASSASPGGTNEKLFF
DNA: TGTGCCAGTAGCGCATCCCCAGGGGGGACTAATGAAAAACTGTTTTTT

J: TRBJ2-7
size: NA
V: TRBV6-5
D: TRBD1
CDR3: CASQKADRDREQYF
DNA: TGTGCCAGCCAAAAGGCGGACAGGGATAGGGAGCAGTACTTC

J: TRBJ1-5
size: NA
V: TRBV2
D: NA
CDR3: CASSESSNQPQHF
DNA: TGTGCCAGCAGTGAATCCAGCAATCAGCCCCAGCATTTT

J: TRBJ2-7
size: once
V: TRBV12-3/TRBV12-4
D: NA
CDR3: CASSSIPREQYF
DNA: TGTGCCAGCAGTTCCATACCGCGCGAGCAGTACTTC

J: TRBJ1-2
size: NA
V: TRBV19
D: NA
CDR3: CASSPRQAHWENYGYTF
DNA: TGTGCCAGTAGTCCAAGACAGGCCCATTGGGAAAACTATGGCTACACCTTC

J: TRBJ2-7
size: NA
V: TRBV5-4
D: TRBD1
CDR3: CASRLDRAGSYEQYF
DNA: TGTGCCAGCAGACTGGACAGGGCGGGATCCTACGAGCAGTACTTC

J: TRBJ1-4
size: NA
V: TRBV11-2
D: NA
CDR3: CASSKDRTGTGLFF
DNA: TGTGCCAGCAGCAAAGACAGGACTGGAACGGGGCTGTTTTTT

J: TRBJ2-7
size: NA
V: TRBV27
D: NA
CDR3: CASSQTSGTREQYF
DNA: TGTGCCAGCAGTCAAACCTCTGGGACTCGGGAGCAGTACTTC

J: TRBJ2-7
size: NA
V: TRBV23-1
D: TRBD1
CDR3: CASSHSRRDRSYEQYF
DNA: TGCGCCAGCAGTCACTCGCGCCGGGACAGGAGCTACGAGCAGTACTTC

J: TRBJ1-1
size: NA
V: TRBV5-1
D: NA
CDR3: CASSWARGNTEAFF
DNA: TGCGCCAGCAGCTGGGCCCGGGGGAACACTGAAGCTTTCTTT

J: TRBJ1-3
size: NA
V: TRBV5-1
D: NA
CDR3: CASSLTGNTIYF
DNA: TGCGCCAGCAGCTTAACTGGAAACACCATATATTTT

J: TRBJ1-1
size: NA
V: TRBV3-1/TRBV3-2
D: NA
CDR3: CARRGNGGLGTEAFF
DNA: TGTGCCAGACGGGGTAACGGGGGTCTTGGAACTGAAGCTTTCTTT

J: TRBJ1-2
size: NA
V: TRBV7-9
D: NA
CDR3: CASSLGDTSYGYTF
DNA: TGTGCCAGCAGCTTAGGAGACACAAGCTATGGCTACACCTTC

J: TRBJ2-7
size: few
V: TRBV5-1
D: NA
CDR3: CASSLGWGMGYEQYF
DNA: TGCGCCAGCAGCTTGGGGTGGGGTATGGGGTACGAGCAGTACTTC

J: TRBJ1-1
size: NA
V: TRBV29-1
D: NA
CDR3: CSVEASQGWGNTEAFF
DNA: TGCAGCGTTGAAGCGAGTCAGGGCTGGGGGAACACTGAAGCTTTCTTT

J: TRBJ2-3
size: NA
V: TRBV10-3
D: TRBD2
CDR3: CAISGSGGFTSTDTQYF
DNA: TGTGCCATCAGTGGGTCCGGGGGGTTCACTAGCACAGATACGCAGTATTTT

J: TRBJ2-3
size: few
V: TRBV4-3
D: TRBD2
CDR3: CASRQTERGLTDTQYF
DNA: TGCGCCAGCAGACAGACGGAGCGGGGGCTCACAGATACGCAGTATTTT

J: TRBJ2-7
size: NA
V: TRBV11-2
D: NA
CDR3: CASSLMGAYEQYF
DNA: TGTGCCAGCAGCTTAATGGGGGCCTACGAGCAGTACTTC

J: TRBJ2-3
size: NA
V: TRBV5-1
D: TRBD1
CDR3: CASSLGQGRTDTQYF
DNA: TGCGCCAGCAGCCTTGGACAGGGGCGAACAGATACGCAGTATTTT

J: TRBJ1-1
size: NA
V: TRBV9
D: NA
CDR3: CASSDYRAGNTEAFF
DNA: TGTGCCAGCAGCGACTACAGGGCTGGGAACACTGAAGCTTTCTTT

J: TRBJ1-3
size: NA
V: TRBV12-5
D: NA
CDR3: CASGLVSAGLGGNTIYF
DNA: TGTGCTAGTGGTTTGGTTTCCGCCGGTCTTGGAGGAAACACCATATATTTT

J: TRBJ2-3
size: NA
V: TRBV7-2
D: NA
CDR3: CASSFMPSTDTQYF
DNA: TGTGCCAGCAGCTTTATGCCTAGCACAGATACGCAGTATTTT

J: TRBJ2-7
size: once
V: TRBV6-5
D: NA
CDR3: CASSFRRGPLSEQYF
DNA: TGTGCCAGCAGTTTTAGGCGGGGGCCGCTCTCCGAGCAGTACTTC

J: TRBJ1-1
size: NA
V: TRBV7-9
D: NA
CDR3: CASSPEGFGGSRNTEAFF
DNA: TGTGCCAGCAGCCCCGAGGGTTTTGGGGGTAGCCGGAACACTGAAGCTTTCTTT

J: TRBJ1-4
size: NA
V: TRBV2
D: NA
CDR3: CASSEQALVREKLFF
DNA: TGTGCCAGCAGTGAACAGGCCCTGGTGAGGGAAAAACTGTTTTTT

J: TRBJ1-4
size: NA
V: TRBV6-1
D: NA
CDR3: CASSEARGNEKLFF
DNA: TGTGCCAGCAGTGAAGCGCGGGGTAATGAAAAACTGTTTTTT

J: TRBJ1-2
size: few
V: TRBV4-3
D: NA
CDR3: CASSHSGDGYTF
DNA: TGCGCCAGCAGCCACTCAGGGGACGGCTACACCTTC

J: TRBJ2-3
size: NA
V: TRBV5-1
D: NA
CDR3: CASSSDTDTQYF
DNA: TGCGCCAGCAGCTCAGACACAGATACGCAGTATTTT

J: TRBJ2-7
size: NA
V: TRBV27
D: NA
CDR3: CASSLSPLYEQYF
DNA: TGTGCCAGCAGCTTAAGCCCGCTATACGAGCAGTACTTC

J: TRBJ1-2
size: NA
V: TRBV6-5
D: TRBD1
CDR3: CASTGGFYGYTF
DNA: TGTGCCAGCACAGGGGGCTTCTATGGCTACACCTTC

J: TRBJ2-7
size: NA
V: TRBV24-1
D: NA
CDR3: CATSDFRGGPEQYF
DNA: TGTGCCACCAGTGATTTCAGGGGGGGGCCCGAGCAGTACTTC

J: TRBJ1-5
size: NA
V: TRBV7-2
D: NA
CDR3: CASNAQGGNQPQHF
DNA: TGTGCCAGCAACGCACAGGGTGGCAATCAGCCCCAGCATTTT

J: TRBJ2-3
size: NA
V: TRBV21-1
D: NA
CDR3: CASSIRNLSSGVSDTQYF
DNA: TGTGCCAGCAGCATAAGGAACCTTTCTAGCGGGGTTTCAGATACGCAGTATTTT

J: TRBJ2-1
size: NA
V: TRBV27
D: NA
CDR3: CASSFGGNEQFF
DNA: TGTGCCAGCAGTTTTGGAGGCAATGAGCAGTTCTTC

J: TRBJ1-2
size: NA
V: TRBV27
D: TRBD1
CDR3: CASRTGFHGYTF
DNA: TGTGCCAGCAGGACAGGGTTTCATGGCTACACCTTC